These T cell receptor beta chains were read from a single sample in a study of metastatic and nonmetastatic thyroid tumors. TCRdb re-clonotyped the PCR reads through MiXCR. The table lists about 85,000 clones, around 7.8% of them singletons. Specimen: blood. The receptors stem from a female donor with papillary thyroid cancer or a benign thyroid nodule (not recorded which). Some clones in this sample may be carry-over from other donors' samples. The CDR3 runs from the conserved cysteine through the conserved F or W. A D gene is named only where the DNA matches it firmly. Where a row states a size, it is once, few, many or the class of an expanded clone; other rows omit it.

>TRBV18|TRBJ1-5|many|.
CASSLSEMGGAGQPQHF
TGTGCCAGCTCACTTTCCGAGATGGGGGGCGCCGGCCAGCCCCAGCATTTT
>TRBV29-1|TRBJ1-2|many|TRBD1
CSVATGTLYGYTF
TGCAGCGTCGCGACAGGGACCCTCTATGGCTACACCTTC
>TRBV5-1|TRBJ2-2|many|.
CASSLRDKNTGELFF
TGCGCCAGCAGCCTCCGGGACAAAAACACCGGGGAGCTGTTTTTT
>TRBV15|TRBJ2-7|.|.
CATSRAPRAQGGTQYF
TGTGCCACCAGCAGGGCTCCGAGGGCTCAGGGAGGTACCCAGTACTTC
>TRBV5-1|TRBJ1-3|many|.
CASSLTRQASGNTIYF
TGCGCCAGCAGCTTGACGAGACAGGCCTCTGGAAACACCATATATTTT
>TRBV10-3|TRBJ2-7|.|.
CAISEVVYEQYF
TGTGCCATCAGTGAGGTTGTATACGAGCAGTACTTC
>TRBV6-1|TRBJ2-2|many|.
CASSEGEGSGELFF
TGTGCCAGCAGTGAAGGAGAAGGTTCCGGGGAGCTGTTTTTT
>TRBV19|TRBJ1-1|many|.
CASSLDRTNTEAFF
TGTGCCAGTAGCCTTGACAGGACGAACACTGAAGCTTTCTTT
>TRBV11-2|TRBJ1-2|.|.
CASSQGSLAAGGYTF
TGTGCCAGCAGCCAGGGGTCCCTGGCAGCGGGGGGCTACACCTTC
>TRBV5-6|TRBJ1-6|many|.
CASSLAGNNSPLHF
TGTGCCAGCAGCTTGGCGGGGAACAATTCACCCCTCCACTTT
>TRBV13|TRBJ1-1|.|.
CASSAPWGRAFF
TGTGCCAGCAGCGCCCCCTGGGGACGAGCTTTCTTT
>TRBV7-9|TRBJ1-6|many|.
CASSPRTGPGEPLHF
TGTGCCAGCAGCCCCAGGACGGGGCCGGGGGAACCCCTCCACTTT
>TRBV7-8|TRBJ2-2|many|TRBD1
CASSLTGVGLFF
TGTGCCAGCAGCCTGACAGGGGTTGGGCTGTTTTTT
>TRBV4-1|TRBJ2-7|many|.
CASSLEDSSYEQYF
TGCGCCAGCAGCCTTGAGGACTCCTCCTACGAGCAGTACTTC
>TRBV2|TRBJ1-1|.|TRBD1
CASRNTGGVLKVTEAFF
TGTGCCAGCAGAAATACAGGGGGCGTTCTTAAGGTCACTGAAGCTTTCTTT
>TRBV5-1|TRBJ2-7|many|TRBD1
CASSLTGTGAYEQYF
TGCGCCAGCAGCTTGACCGGGACAGGAGCCTACGAGCAGTACTTC
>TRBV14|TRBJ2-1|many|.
CASSQERAVSYNEQFF
TGTGCCAGCAGCCAAGAGCGGGCAGTCTCCTACAATGAGCAGTTCTTC
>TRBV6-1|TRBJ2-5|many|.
CASSFALQETQYF
TGTGCCAGCAGTTTCGCCCTGCAGGAGACCCAGTACTTC
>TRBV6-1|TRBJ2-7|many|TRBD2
CASSATSGGVYEQYF
TGTGCCAGCAGCGCAACTAGCGGGGGGGTCTACGAGCAGTACTTC
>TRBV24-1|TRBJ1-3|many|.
CATSDSDEVSSGNTIYF
TGTGCCACCAGTGATTCAGACGAGGTCAGCTCTGGAAACACCATATATTTT
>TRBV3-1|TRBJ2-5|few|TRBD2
CASSQDSGTRGQTQYF
TGTGCCAGCAGCCAAGACTCAGGGACTAGGGGCCAGACCCAGTACTTC
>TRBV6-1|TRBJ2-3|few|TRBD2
CASSEASGGAGDTQYF
TGTGCCAGCAGTGAAGCTAGCGGGGGGGCAGGGGATACGCAGTATTTT
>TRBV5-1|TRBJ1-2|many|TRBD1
CASSLGSRGDRHF
TGCGCCAGCAGCTTAGGGAGCAGAGGGGACAGGCACTTC
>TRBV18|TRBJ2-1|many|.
CASSPKRGWNNEQFF
TGTGCCAGCTCACCAAAAAGGGGTTGGAACAATGAGCAGTTCTTC
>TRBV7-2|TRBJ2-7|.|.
CASSFSAVGYEQYF
TGTGCCAGCAGCTTCTCAGCGGTCGGGTACGAGCAGTACTTC
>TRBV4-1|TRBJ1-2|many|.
CASSQDPGHYGYTF
TGCGCCAGCAGCCAAGATCCAGGACACTATGGCTACACCTTC
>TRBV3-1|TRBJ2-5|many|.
CASSQTGGQETQYF
TGTGCCAGCAGCCAAACTGGCGGCCAAGAGACCCAGTACTTC
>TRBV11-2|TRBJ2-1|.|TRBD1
CASSRGQGGEQFF
TGTGCCAGCAGCCGGGGACAGGGAGGTGAGCAGTTCTTC
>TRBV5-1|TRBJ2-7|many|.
CASSLQVNYEQYF
TGCGCCAGCAGCCTACAAGTCAACTACGAGCAGTACTTC
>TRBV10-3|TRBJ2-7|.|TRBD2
CATSRGGAYEQYF
TGTGCCACCTCCCGGGGGGGAGCCTACGAGCAGTATTTC
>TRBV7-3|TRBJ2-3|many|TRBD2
CASSPSGGGGDTQYF
TGTGCCAGCAGCCCAAGCGGGGGGGGTGGAGATACGCAGTATTTT
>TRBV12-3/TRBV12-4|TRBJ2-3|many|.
CASSFGRGYLGGPDTQYF
TGTGCCAGCAGTTTCGGGCGAGGCTATCTCGGGGGCCCAGATACGCAGTATTTT
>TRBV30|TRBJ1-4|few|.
CAWSVRGGWSEKLFF
TGTGCCTGGAGTGTACGGGGGGGATGGAGTGAAAAACTGTTTTTT
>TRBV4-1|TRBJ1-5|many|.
CASRRTVSNQPQHF
TGCGCCAGCAGACGAACAGTCAGCAATCAGCCCCAGCATTTT
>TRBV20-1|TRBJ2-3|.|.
CSAPFDRASTDTQYF
TGCAGTGCCCCGTTTGACAGAGCCAGCACAGATACGCAGTATTTT
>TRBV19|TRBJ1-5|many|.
CASTPGTGGVSNQPQHF
TGTGCCAGTACCCCGGGGACGGGAGGGGTTAGCAATCAGCCCCAGCATTTT
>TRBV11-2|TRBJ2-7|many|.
CASSLRPPDRTYEQYF
TGTGCCAGCAGCCTTCGGCCCCCCGACAGAACCTACGAGCAGTACTTC
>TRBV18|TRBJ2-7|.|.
CASSPDREVQYF
TGTGCCAGCTCACCTGACAGGGAGGTGCAGTACTTC
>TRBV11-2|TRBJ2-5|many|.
CASSLQSGTAQETQYF
TGTGCCAGCAGTCTCCAGTCCGGGACGGCTCAAGAGACCCAGTACTTC
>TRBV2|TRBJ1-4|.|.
CASSPWTFGSPTNEKLFF
TGTGCCAGCAGCCCTTGGACATTCGGATCCCCAACTAATGAAAAACTGTTTTTT
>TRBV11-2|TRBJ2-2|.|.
CASSLDHSSLNTGELFF
TGTGCCAGCAGCTTAGATCACAGTTCACTAAACACCGGGGAGCTGTTTTTT
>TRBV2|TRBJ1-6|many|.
CASSGPSSYNSPLHF
TGTGCCAGCAGTGGACCCTCCTCCTATAATTCACCCCTCCACTTT
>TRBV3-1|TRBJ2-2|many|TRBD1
CASSPMDRANTGELFF
TGTGCCAGCAGCCCGATGGACAGGGCGAACACCGGGGAGCTGTTTTTT
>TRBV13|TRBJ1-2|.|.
CASSLPGSNYGYTF
TGTGCCAGCAGCCTCCCGGGGTCTAACTATGGCTACACCTTC
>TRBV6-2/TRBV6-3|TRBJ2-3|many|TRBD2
CASSTILAGALWDTQYF
TGTGCCAGCAGTACCATCCTAGCGGGGGCCCTCTGGGATACGCAGTATTTT
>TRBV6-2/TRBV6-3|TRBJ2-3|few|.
CASSYSGWPTDTQYF
TGTGCCAGCAGTTACTCCGGATGGCCCACAGATACGCAGTATTTT
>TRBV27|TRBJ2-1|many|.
CASTGPGYVGEQFF
TGTGCCAGTACAGGTCCGGGATATGTAGGTGAGCAGTTCTTC
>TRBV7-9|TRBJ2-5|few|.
CASSLGKQETQYF
TGTGCCAGCAGCTTAGGTAAACAAGAGACCCAGTACTTC
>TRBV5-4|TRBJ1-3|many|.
CASSLAVSGNTIYF
TGTGCCAGCAGCTTGGCAGTCTCTGGAAACACCATATATTTT
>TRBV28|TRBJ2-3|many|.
CASSFDRTRVDTQYF
TGTGCCAGCAGTTTCGACAGAACTCGGGTAGATACGCAGTATTTT
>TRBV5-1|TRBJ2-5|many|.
CASSYDRQGTQYF
TGCGCCAGCAGCTATGACAGGCAGGGGACCCAGTACTTC
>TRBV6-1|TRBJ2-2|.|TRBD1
CASTSAGQGSTGELFF
TGTGCCAGCACTAGCGCGGGACAGGGTAGCACCGGGGAGCTGTTTTTT